This TCR beta chain derives from a study of OX40 agonist ivuxolimab in advanced cancers. Only in-frame clones appear in the TCRdb table, and some are missing; sequencing was by immunoSEQ multiplex PCR. The data show approximately 94,000 clones, roughly nine tenths seen once. The receptor was isolated from an adult with an advanced solid tumor such as melanoma, head and neck, liver or kidney cancer. This material consisted of CD4+ or CD8+ T cells sorted from blood, taken in a trial of the OX40 agonist ivuxolimab.

CDR3 nucleotide sequence: TGTGCCAGCAGTTACATGGACAGGGAGGCCTATGGCTACACCTTC. Its protein product is CASSYMDREAYGYTF. V gene TRBV6-6 combines with J gene TRBJ1-2; 8 nucleotides agree with TRBD1. This CDR3 has 15 residues. Unmatched junction bases numbered 6, after V lost 2 bases and J lost 4 bases. Germline CDR1 MNHNY, CDR2 SVGAGI (reference sequence).